The 19 T cell receptor beta chains presented below share a single source sample, sequenced in a study of blood T cell repertoires in COVID-19. Some clones are missing from TCRdb's copy, which holds only in-frame ones; the method was immunoSEQ multiplex PCR. The profile shows 160,000 or so clones, roughly nine tenths of them singletons. The specimen sequenced was peripheral blood. Every receptor here comes from a woman between 70 and 85 years old with acute or convalescent COVID-19.

V gene TRBV5-6 combines with J gene TRBJ2-7, with 9 bases that match TRBD2. Germline CDR1 and CDR2: SGHDT and YYEEEE. CDR3 length: 17 residues. The V and J ends lost 4 bases and 0 bases, in that order; junction bases with no gene match: 11. CDR3 sequence (DNA): TGTGCCAGCAGCCTCCTACAGCTAGCGGGGACCTCCTACGAGCAGTACTTC. Amino acid sequence: CASSLLQLAGTSYEQYF.

The chain uses TRBV28 and TRBJ2-7; 7 positions agree with TRBD1. Germline values: CDR1 MDHEN, CDR2 SYDVKM. V was clipped by 5 bases and J by 3 bases; unmatched bases: 7. The CDR3 is made up of 14 amino acids. This CDR3 reads CASSPPDRDYEQYF. The DNA for the CDR3 is TGTGCCAGCAGTCCCCCCGACAGGGACTACGAGCAGTACTTC. Full variable domain (remainder filled in from reference TRBV28 and TRBJ2-7): DVKVTQSSRYLVKRTGEKVFLECVQDMDHENMFWYRQDPGLGLRLIYFSYDVKMKEKGDIPEGYSVSREKKERFSLILESASTNQTSMYLCASSPPDRDYEQYFGPGTRLTVT.

With respect to this clone: The identical CDR3 is also encoded by other nucleotide sequences in the sample. The chain recombines TRBV7-9 with TRBJ2-7, with TRBD2 matching 9 bases. J gave up 5 bases and V 4 bases, and 9 bases lay outside the gene matches. Germline V CDR1 and CDR2: SEHNR, FQNEAQ (reference sequence). CDR3 length: 15 residues. CDR3 protein: CASSWGLAGTDEQYF. The DNA for the CDR3 is TGTGCCAGCAGCTGGGGGCTAGCGGGAACGGACGAGCAGTACTTC.

The chain recombines TRBV5-1 with TRBJ1-1; 8 bases are a match to TRBD1. The V gene's germline CDR1 is SGHRS and CDR2 YFSETQ. Germline trimming cut 3 bases from V and 5 bases from J; bases unmatched to any gene: 12. This CDR3 region has 16 residues. The CDR3 reads CASSWAAGGAGTEAFF. CDR3 DNA: TGCGCCAGCAGCTGGGCAGCAGGGGGCGCGGGTACTGAAGCTTTCTTT. Full variable domain (outside the CDR3, taken from reference TRBV5-1 and TRBJ1-1): KAGVTQTPRYLIKTRGQQVTLSCSPISGHRSVSWYQQTPGQGLQFLFEYFSETQRNKGNFPGRFSGRQFSNSRSEMNVSTLELGDSALYLCASSWAAGGAGTEAFFGQGTRLTVV.

This chain joins TRBV5-1 and TRBJ1-1; maybe TRBD1 (6 bases). The CDR3 runs 15 residues. CDR1 SGHRS and CDR2 YFSETQ come from the germline V gene. The germline V and J ends were trimmed by 2 bases and 0 bases, with 11 bases remaining between them. As DNA, the CDR3 is TGCGCCAGCAGCTTCGGTGGACAGATGAACACTGAAGCTTTCTTT. Translated, it gives CASSFGGQMNTEAFF.

This clone was seen more than once but under ten times. The chain combines TRBV9 with TRBJ2-5; 12 bases agree with TRBD2. CDR1 and CDR2 from the germline V gene are SGDLS and YYNGEE. CDR3 size: 18 residues. Trimming took 3 bases from V and 2 from J; bases not matched to a gene: 11. DNA of the CDR3: TGTGCCAGCAGCGCGCAGACCGGGACTAGCGGGCTTCAAGAGACCCAGTACTTC. It codes for CASSAQTGTSGLQETQYF. The whole variable domain, remainder taken from reference TRBV9 and TRBJ2-5, is DSGVTQTPKHLITATGQRVTLRCSPRSGDLSVYWYQQSLDQGLQFLIQYYNGEERAKGNILERFSAQQFPDLHSELNLSSLELGDSALYFCASSAQTGTSGLQETQYFGPGTRLLVL.

The chain is built from TRBV6-1 and TRBJ1-2; D is perhaps TRBD1 (6 bases). The CDR3 is 15 amino acids. The ends were cut back, 0 bases at V and 8 bases at J, with 16 bases in the middle. The germline gives CDR1 MNHNS, CDR2 SASEGT. Here the CDR3 reads CASSEALQGIGGYTF. In DNA, the CDR3 is TGTGCCAGCAGTGAAGCGCTTCAGGGGATAGGGGGCTACACCTTC.

This clone turned up a few times. J is TRBJ1-1 and V is TRBV11-2, with a weak D call TRBD1 (5 bases). Germline V gene sequence: CDR1 SGHAT, CDR2 FQNNGV. V lost 5 bases and J lost 11, with 15 bases in between. The CDR3 is 12 residues long. CDR3 region: CASSRRGGGAFF. The CDR3 coding sequence is TGTGCCAGCAGCCGTAGGGGCGGGGGGGCTTTCTTT.

The V gene is TRBV30, the J gene TRBJ2-1; maybe TRBD2 (6 bases). The CDR3 extends over 13 amino acids. From germline, CDR1 is GTSNPN and CDR2 SVGIG (reference sequence). V lost 8 bases and J 3 bases, leaving 14 bases between the germline ends. Here the CDR3 reads CAATGVIYNEQFF. The CDR3, as DNA: TGTGCCGCGACGGGAGTTATCTACAATGAGCAGTTCTTC.

V and J are TRBV6-2 or TRBV6-3 and TRBJ2-7; no definite D call. V shed 2 bases and J shed 6 bases, with 8 bases lying between them. The CDR3 consists of 12 residues. CDR1 and CDR2 (germline): MNHEY, SVGEGT. CDR3 in amino acids: CASSYPSSEQYF. The CDR3 DNA reads as TGTGCCAGCAGTTACCCCTCGTCCGAGCAGTACTTC.

In its sample, this clone was seen once. This sequence joins TRBV15 and TRBJ2-7; 8 bases fit TRBD1. Trimming removed 3 bases from V and 4 bases from J; junction bases left unmatched: 11. The CDR3 contains 16 residues. Germline assignment: CDR1 LNHNV and CDR2 YYDKDF (reference sequence). CDR3 amino acids: CATSSIKGTGRYEQYF. For the CDR3, the DNA is TGTGCCACCAGCAGCATCAAGGGGACAGGTCGGTACGAGCAGTACTTC. The entire variable domain, with the rest obtained from reference TRBV15 and TRBJ2-7, is as follows: DAMVIQNPRYQVTQFGKPVTLSCSQTLNHNVMYWYQQKSSQAPKLLFHYYDKDFNNEADTPDNFQSRRPNTSFCFLDIRSPGLGDTAMYLCATSSIKGTGRYEQYFGPGTRLTVT.

The chain's CDR3 is CASSEMGAGTQYF. Here the CDR3 DNA reads TGTGCCAGCAGTGAAATGGGGGCGGGTACGCAGTATTTT. V is TRBV25-1 and J is TRBJ2-3; D is possibly TRBD1 (6 bases). Trimming removed 2 bases at V and 8 bases at J, with 11 bases between. The CDR3 totals 13 residues. Germline V gene lookup returns CDR1 MGHDK and CDR2 SYGVNS.

The chain carries TRBV2 and TRBJ2-7; 9 bases align to TRBD1. Germline CDR1 SNHLY, CDR2 FYNNEI. V trimming: 7 bases; J trimming: 4 bases; junction bases outside the gene matches: 5. The CDR3 runs 13 residues. The CDR3 DNA is TGTGCCAGCATAGGGACAGGGACTTACGAGCAGTACTTC. Translation: CASIGTGTYEQYF.

This chain uses TRBV28 with TRBJ2-5; a weak D match, TRBD1 (5 bases). Germline V gene sequence: CDR1 MDHEN, CDR2 SYDVKM. The CDR3 totals 14 residues. V was shortened by 2 bases and J by 1 base, with 8 bases between the two germline ends. For the CDR3, the DNA is TGTGCCAGCAGTTTAGGGGCGGTCCAAGAGACCCAGTACTTC. Translating it yields CASSLGAVQETQYF.

The genes are TRBV30 and TRBJ1-6, with D possibly being TRBD1 (5 bases). Trimming took off 4 bases at V and 10 bases at J, with 11 bases between the two ends. Per the germline V gene, CDR1 is GTSNPN and CDR2 is SVGIG (reference sequence). The CDR3 extends over 12 amino acids. DNA of the CDR3: TGTGCCTGGACCCCGGGGGGGTCACCCCTCCACTTT. This codes for CAWTPGGSPLHF. The full variable domain, rest sourced from reference TRBV30 and TRBJ1-6, is SQTIHQWPATLVQPVGSPLSLECTVEGTSNPNLYWYRQAAGRGLQLLFYSVGIGQISSEVPQNLSASRPQDRQFILSSKKLLLSDSGFYLCAWTPGGSPLHFGNGTRLTVT.

The chain is built from TRBV6-6 and TRBJ1-2, with 10 positions matching TRBD1. Per the germline V gene, CDR1 is MNHNY and CDR2 is SVGAGI (reference sequence). Trimming removed 7 bases from V and 8 bases from J; junction bases left unmatched: 7. The CDR3 runs to 13 residues. The CDR3 reads CASTPTGGLGYTF. Here the CDR3 DNA reads TGTGCCAGCACCCCGACAGGGGGCCTGGGCTACACCTTC.

The rearrangement links TRBV15 to TRBJ1-3; 8 bases line up with TRBD1. The V gene's germline CDR1 is LNHNV and CDR2 YYDKDF (reference sequence). The CDR3 consists of 16 residues. The junction had 5 bases not matched to a gene; V was cut back by 0 bases and J by 4 bases. Written as DNA, the CDR3 is TGTGCCACCAGCAGAGACATGAGGACAGGGGGAAACACCATATATTTT. Translated: CATSRDMRTGGNTIYF.

The chain links TRBV7-2 to TRBJ1-5, with 8 nucleotides matching TRBD1. In germline, CDR1 is SGHTA, CDR2 FQGNSA. V lost 5 bases to trimming and J lost 3 bases; unmatched junction nucleotides: 15. The CDR3 spans 18 residues. The CDR3 sequence is CASSPSRTGWNTNQPQHF. The CDR3 DNA reads as TGTGCCAGCAGCCCCTCACGGACAGGGTGGAATACCAATCAGCCCCAGCATTTT.

The V call is TRBV5-1, the J call TRBJ2-7; 8 bases agree with TRBD2. The CDR3 length is 16 residues. Germline trimming cut 5 bases from V and 0 bases from J; bases unmatched to any gene: 10. Germline-derived CDR1 and CDR2 are SGHRS and YFSETQ. The CDR3 protein is CASRPYIAGSSYEQYF. As DNA, the CDR3 is TGCGCCAGCAGACCGTACATAGCGGGGAGCTCCTACGAGCAGTACTTC. Drawing the rest from reference TRBV5-1 and TRBJ2-7, the complete variable domain is KAGVTQTPRYLIKTRGQQVTLSCSPISGHRSVSWYQQTPGQGLQFLFEYFSETQRNKGNFPGRFSGRQFSNSRSEMNVSTLELGDSALYLCASRPYIAGSSYEQYFGPGTRLTVT.